This record concerns one T cell receptor beta chain sequence. The ends were cut back, 2 bases at V and 10 bases at J, with 16 bases in the middle. This CDR3 contains 14 residues. Only in-frame clones appear in the TCRdb table, and some are missing; sequencing was by immunoSEQ multiplex PCR. The profile shows some 98,000 clones, roughly 80% of them singletons. The data originate from a study of blood T cell repertoires in COVID-19. This chain uses TRBV5-3 with TRBJ1-5, with D possibly being TRBD1 (6 bases). TRBV5-3 has ORF status, its function being uncertain. The sequence was collected from a human donor in a cohort sampled during active COVID-19. Sequenced input: peripheral blood. The DNA of the CDR3 is TGTGCCAGAAGCTTCCCGACAGGATTTCAACCCCAGCATTTT. Translating it yields CARSFPTGFQPQHF.